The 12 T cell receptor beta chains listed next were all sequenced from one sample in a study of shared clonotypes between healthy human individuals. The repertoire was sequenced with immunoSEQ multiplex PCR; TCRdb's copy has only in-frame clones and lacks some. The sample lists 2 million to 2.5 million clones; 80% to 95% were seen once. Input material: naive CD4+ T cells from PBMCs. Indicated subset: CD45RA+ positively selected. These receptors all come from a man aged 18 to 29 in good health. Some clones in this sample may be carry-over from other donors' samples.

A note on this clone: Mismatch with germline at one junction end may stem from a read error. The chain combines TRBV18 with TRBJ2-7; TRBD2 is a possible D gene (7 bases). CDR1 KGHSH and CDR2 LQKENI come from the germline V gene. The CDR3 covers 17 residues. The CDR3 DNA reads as TGTGCCAGCTCACCACTGCCTCGGAGTGGGGGTGGGGGGGCCGCATCATTC. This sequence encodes CASSPLPRSGGGGAASF. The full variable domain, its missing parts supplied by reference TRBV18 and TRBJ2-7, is NAGVMQNPRHLVRRRGQEARLRCSPMKGHSHVYWYRQLPEEGLKFMVYLQKENIIDESGMPKERFSAEFPKEGPSILRIQQVVRGDSAAYFCASSPLPRSGGGGAASFGPGTRLTVT.

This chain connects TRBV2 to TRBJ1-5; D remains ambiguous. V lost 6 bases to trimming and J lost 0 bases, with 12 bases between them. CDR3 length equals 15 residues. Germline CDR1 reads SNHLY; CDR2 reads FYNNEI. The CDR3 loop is CASRKEGYSNQPQHF. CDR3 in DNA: TGTGCCAGCAGGAAAGAGGGTTATAGCAATCAGCCCCAGCATTTT. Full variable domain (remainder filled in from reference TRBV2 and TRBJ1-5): EPEVTQTPSHQVTQMGQEVILRCVPISNHLYFYWYRQILGQKVEFLVSFYNNEISEKSEIFDDQFSVERPDGSNFTLKIRSTKLEDSAMYFCASRKEGYSNQPQHFGDGTRLSIL.

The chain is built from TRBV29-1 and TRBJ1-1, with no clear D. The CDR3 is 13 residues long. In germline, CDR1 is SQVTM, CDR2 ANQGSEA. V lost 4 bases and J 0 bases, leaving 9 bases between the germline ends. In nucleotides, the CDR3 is TGCAGCGTTGGTCCAGCTTTGAACACTGAAGCTTTCTTT. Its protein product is CSVGPALNTEAFF.

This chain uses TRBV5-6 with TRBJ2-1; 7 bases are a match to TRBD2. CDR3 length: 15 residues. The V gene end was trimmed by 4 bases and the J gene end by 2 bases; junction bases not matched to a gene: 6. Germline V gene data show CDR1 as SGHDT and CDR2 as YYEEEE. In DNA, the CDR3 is TGTGCCAGCAGCCTGGCCCTAGCGGCCTACAATGAGCAGTTCTTC. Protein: CASSLALAAYNEQFF.

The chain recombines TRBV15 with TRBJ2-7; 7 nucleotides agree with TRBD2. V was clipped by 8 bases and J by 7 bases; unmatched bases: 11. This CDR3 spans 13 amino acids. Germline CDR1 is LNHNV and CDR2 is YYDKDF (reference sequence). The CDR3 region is CATGRGWEREQYF. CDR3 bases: TGTGCCACCGGGAGGGGATGGGAACGGGAGCAGTACTTC.

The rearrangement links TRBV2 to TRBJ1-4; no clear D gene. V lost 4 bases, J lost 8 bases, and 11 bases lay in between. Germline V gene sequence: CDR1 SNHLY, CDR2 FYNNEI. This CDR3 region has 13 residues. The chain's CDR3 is CASSGQLFEKLFF. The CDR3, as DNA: TGTGCCAGCAGTGGTCAGCTTTTCGAAAAACTGTTTTTT.

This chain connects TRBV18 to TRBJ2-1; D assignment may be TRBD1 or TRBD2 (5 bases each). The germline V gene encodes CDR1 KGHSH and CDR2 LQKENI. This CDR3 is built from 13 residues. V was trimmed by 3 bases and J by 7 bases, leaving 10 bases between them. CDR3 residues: CASSPFEGNEQFF. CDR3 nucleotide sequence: TGTGCCAGCTCACCGTTTGAGGGGAATGAGCAGTTCTTC.

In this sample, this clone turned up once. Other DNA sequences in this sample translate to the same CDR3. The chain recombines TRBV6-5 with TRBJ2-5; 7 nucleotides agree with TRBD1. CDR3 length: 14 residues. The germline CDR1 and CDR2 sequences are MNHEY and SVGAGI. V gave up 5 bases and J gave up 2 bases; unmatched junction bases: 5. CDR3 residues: CASSRRTGQETQYF. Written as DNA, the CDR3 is TGTGCCAGCAGTAGAAGGACAGGTCAAGAGACCCAGTACTTC.

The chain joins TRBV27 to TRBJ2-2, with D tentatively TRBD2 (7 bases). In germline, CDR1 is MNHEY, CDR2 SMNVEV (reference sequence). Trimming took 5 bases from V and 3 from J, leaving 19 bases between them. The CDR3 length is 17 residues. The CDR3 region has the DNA TGTGCCAGCAGTCCCCTTTCGGGGGGCCGGGACACCGGGGAGCTGTTTTTT. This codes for CASSPLSGGRDTGELFF.

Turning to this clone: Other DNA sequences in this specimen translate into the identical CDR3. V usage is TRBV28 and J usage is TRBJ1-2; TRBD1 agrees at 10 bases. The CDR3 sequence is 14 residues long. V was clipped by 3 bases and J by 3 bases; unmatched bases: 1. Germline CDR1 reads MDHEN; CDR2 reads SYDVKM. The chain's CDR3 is CASSLTGGDYGYTF. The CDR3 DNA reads TGTGCCAGCAGTTTGACAGGGGGCGACTATGGCTACACCTTC.

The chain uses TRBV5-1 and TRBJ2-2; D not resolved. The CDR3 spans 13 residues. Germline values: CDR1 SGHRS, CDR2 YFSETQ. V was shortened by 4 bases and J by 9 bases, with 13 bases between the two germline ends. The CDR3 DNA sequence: TGCGCCAGCAGCCCAAATTCCCAGTGGGAGCTGTTTTTT. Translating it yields CASSPNSQWELFF.

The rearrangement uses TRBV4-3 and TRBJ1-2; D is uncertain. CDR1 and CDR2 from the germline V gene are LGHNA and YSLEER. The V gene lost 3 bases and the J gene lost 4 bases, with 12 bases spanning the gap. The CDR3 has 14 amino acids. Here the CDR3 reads CASSHHPAVYGYTF. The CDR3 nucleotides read TGCGCCAGCAGCCACCACCCGGCAGTCTATGGCTACACCTTC.